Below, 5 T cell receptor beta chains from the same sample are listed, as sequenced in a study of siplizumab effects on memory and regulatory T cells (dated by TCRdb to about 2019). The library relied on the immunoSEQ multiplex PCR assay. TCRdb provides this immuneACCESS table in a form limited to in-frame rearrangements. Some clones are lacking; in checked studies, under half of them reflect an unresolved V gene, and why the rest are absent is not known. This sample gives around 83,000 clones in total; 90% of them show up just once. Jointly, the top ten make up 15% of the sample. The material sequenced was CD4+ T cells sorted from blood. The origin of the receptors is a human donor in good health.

CDR3 sequence (DNA): TGTGCCAGCAGTCAAAGGGCGGGAGTGGACACCGGGGAGCTGTTTTTT. Protein sequence: CASSQRAGVDTGELFF. J is TRBJ2-2 and V is TRBV7-9, with 7 nucleotides matching TRBD2. CDR3 length: 16 amino acids. Per the germline V gene, CDR1 is SEHNR and CDR2 is FQNEAQ (reference sequence). With 6 bases clipped from V and 3 bases from J, the junction kept 10 bases outside the gene matches.

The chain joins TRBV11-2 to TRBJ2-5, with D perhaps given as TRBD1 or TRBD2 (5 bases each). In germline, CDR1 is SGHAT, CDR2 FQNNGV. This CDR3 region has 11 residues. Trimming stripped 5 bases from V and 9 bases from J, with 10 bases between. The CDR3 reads CASSPLGAQYF. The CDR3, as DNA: TGTGCCAGCAGCCCCCTGGGGGCCCAGTACTTC.

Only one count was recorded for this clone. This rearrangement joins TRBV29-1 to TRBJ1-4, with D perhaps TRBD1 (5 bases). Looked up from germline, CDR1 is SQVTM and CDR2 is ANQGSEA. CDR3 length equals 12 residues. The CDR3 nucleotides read TGCAGTGGGGGGAAGAGTAATGAAAAACTGTTTTTT. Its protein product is CSGGKSNEKLFF. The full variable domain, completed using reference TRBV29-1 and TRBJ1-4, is SAVISQKPSRDICQRGTSLTIQCQVDSQVTMMFWYRQQPGQSLTLIATANQGSEATYESGFVIDKFPISRPNLTFSTLTVSNMSPEDSSIYLCSGGKSNEKLFFGSGTQLSVL.

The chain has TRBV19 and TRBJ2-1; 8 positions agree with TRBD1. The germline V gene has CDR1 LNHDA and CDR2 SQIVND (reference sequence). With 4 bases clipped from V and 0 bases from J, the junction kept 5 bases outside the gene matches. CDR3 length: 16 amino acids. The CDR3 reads CASSKTTGVSYNEQFF. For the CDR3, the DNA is TGTGCCAGTAGTAAAACGACAGGGGTCTCCTACAATGAGCAGTTCTTC.

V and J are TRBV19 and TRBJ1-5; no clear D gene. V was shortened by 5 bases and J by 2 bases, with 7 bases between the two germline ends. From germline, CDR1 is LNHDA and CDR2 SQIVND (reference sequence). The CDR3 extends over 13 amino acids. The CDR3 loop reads CASSHKGNQPQHF. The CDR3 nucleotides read TGTGCCAGTAGTCATAAAGGCAATCAGCCCCAGCATTTT.